The 11 T cell receptor beta chains presented below share a single source sample, sequenced in a study of blood T cell repertoires in COVID-19. Method: immunoSEQ multiplex PCR; TCRdb's copy keeps in-frame clones and lacks some. The sample holds under 350,000 clones, just over 85% seen once. The sequencing input was PBMCs or T cells enriched from blood (not recorded which). The source of these receptors is a middle-aged woman with acute COVID-19.

The chain employs TRBV7-2 and TRBJ2-7; unclear D gene. V dropped 6 bases and J dropped 0 bases, with 9 bases sitting between them. Germline V gene lookup returns CDR1 SGHTA and CDR2 FQGNSA. CDR3 length: 13 residues. CDR3 protein: CASRAPPSYEQYF. CDR3 DNA: TGTGCCAGCAGGGCCCCACCCTCCTACGAGCAGTACTTC.

The chain recombines TRBV9 with TRBJ1-1; D ambiguous. The CDR3 totals 15 residues. Deletions cut 4 bases from V and 3 bases from J, with 16 bases between. The germline V gene has CDR1 SGDLS and CDR2 YYNGEE. The CDR3 sequence is CASSPQTGLDTEAFF. CDR3 sequence (DNA): TGTGCCAGCAGCCCCCAGACCGGGTTGGACACTGAAGCTTTCTTT.

This clone was observed a single time. The CDR3 DNA reads TGTGCCAGCAGCTCTTCGACTAGGACAAGCACAGATACGCAGTATTTT. This encodes CASSSSTRTSTDTQYF. This chain connects TRBV11-1 to TRBJ2-3; possibly TRBD2 for D (6 bases). There are 16 residues in the CDR3. Per germline, CDR1 SGHAT and CDR2 FQDESV (reference sequence). Trimming removed 4 bases at V and 0 bases at J, with 14 bases between.

This clone was counted once. V is TRBV7-6 and J is TRBJ1-2; TRBD1 agrees at 12 bases. The V gene's germline CDR1 is SGHVS and CDR2 FNYEAQ. V lost 4 bases to trimming and J lost 2 bases; unmatched junction nucleotides: 2. The CDR3 length is 15 residues. DNA for the CDR3: TGTGCCAGCAGCTCGGGACAGGGGGCGAACTATGGCTACACCTTC. Translated, it gives CASSSGQGANYGYTF.

The chain uses TRBV7-9 and TRBJ1-1; D gene uncertain. V was pared by 2 bases and J by 5 bases, with 15 bases between. Germline assignment: CDR1 SEHNR and CDR2 FQNEAQ (reference sequence). This CDR3 is built from 15 residues. CDR3: CASSLTPSSGTEAFF. The CDR3 nucleotides are TGTGCCAGCAGCTTAACCCCTTCGTCCGGGACTGAAGCTTTCTTT.

The V gene is TRBV28, the J gene TRBJ1-2; TRBD1 might be the D (5 bases). The V and J ends lost 5 bases and 8 bases respectively, with 21 bases between them. The germline V gene has CDR1 MDHEN and CDR2 SYDVKM. The CDR3 has 15 residues. The CDR3 DNA reads as TGTGCCAGCAGTCCCCCCCAGGGTACTATAAGAGGCTACACCTTC. Its protein product is CASSPPQGTIRGYTF.

The chain is built from TRBV5-1 and TRBJ1-2; D unclear. V was pared by 4 bases and J by 4 bases, with 11 bases between. The CDR3 has 13 residues. Germline V gene sequence: CDR1 SGHRS, CDR2 YFSETQ. The CDR3 loop reads CASSHPEAYGYTF. CDR3 DNA sequence: TGCGCCAGCAGCCACCCGGAGGCCTATGGCTACACCTTC. Using reference TRBV5-1 and TRBJ1-2 for the parts outside the CDR3, the full variable domain is KAGVTQTPRYLIKTRGQQVTLSCSPISGHRSVSWYQQTPGQGLQFLFEYFSETQRNKGNFPGRFSGRQFSNSRSEMNVSTLELGDSALYLCASSHPEAYGYTFGSGTRLTVV.

For this clone: Other nucleotide sequences in the sample specify the same CDR3. The chain links TRBV5-1 to TRBJ1-2, with TRBD1 matching over 11 bases. CDR3 size: 15 residues. The J segment lost 8 bases and the V segment lost 4 bases, leaving 10 bases of the junction unmatched. CDR1 is SGHRS, CDR2 YFSETQ, per germline. The CDR3: CASSLAGTGGEGYTF. Here the CDR3 DNA reads TGCGCCAGCAGCCTAGCCGGGACAGGGGGTGAGGGCTACACCTTC.

The chain joins TRBV18 to TRBJ2-1; 15 nucleotides agree with TRBD2. CDR3 size: 16 residues. Germline V gives CDR1 KGHSH, CDR2 LQKENI. V dropped 4 bases and J dropped 8; count of bases not matched to a gene: 6. The CDR3 coding sequence is TGTGCCAGCTCACGACCGGGACTAGCGGGAGGACATGAGCAGTTCTTC. Its translation: CASSRPGLAGGHEQFF.

The rearrangement links TRBV19 to TRBJ1-5, with D tentatively TRBD1 (6 bases). V was pared by 6 bases and J by 3 bases, with 15 bases between. In germline, CDR1 is LNHDA, CDR2 SQIVND (reference sequence). The CDR3 length is 15 residues. CDR3 sequence: CASSRTGQPNQPQHF. CDR3 DNA: TGTGCCAGTAGCCGAACCGGACAGCCCAATCAGCCCCAGCATTTT.

V and J are TRBV7-2 and TRBJ1-2, with D unclear. The CDR3 spans 13 residues. V lost 0 bases and J lost 6, with 8 bases in between. Per germline, CDR1 SGHTA and CDR2 FQGNSA. CDR3 protein: CASSLAGVDGYTF. In DNA form, the CDR3 reads TGTGCCAGCAGCTTAGCGGGCGTCGATGGCTACACCTTC.